Following are 10 T cell receptor beta chains from one sample sequenced in a study of ipilimumab plus nivolumab after autologous stem cell transplantation. Profiled with immunoSEQ multiplex PCR; TCRdb holds only in-frame clones, not every one. The sample shows about 3,100 clones, around three quarters of them seen only once. The input for sequencing was PBMCs, taken in a trial of ipilimumab plus nivolumab as post-transplant consolidation. These receptor sequences come from a male donor with primary mediastinal lymphoma.

V and J are TRBV28 and TRBJ1-5, with TRBD1 identical over 9 bases. The J segment lost 6 bases and the V segment lost 6 bases, leaving 9 bases of the junction unmatched. The CDR3 is made up of 15 amino acids. The germline CDR1 and CDR2 sequences are MDHEN and SYDVKM. CDR3 loop: CASSPSGTGSQPQHF. CDR3 DNA sequence: TGTGCCAGCAGCCCCTCTGGGACAGGGAGTCAGCCCCAGCATTTT.

The J gene is TRBJ2-1, the V gene TRBV5-4, with 7 bases that match TRBD1. Germline V gene sequence: CDR1 SGHNT, CDR2 YYREEE (reference sequence). The trim removed 4 bases at V and 10 bases at J, leaving 5 bases unmatched. CDR3 length equals 12 residues. The CDR3 DNA is TGTGCCAGCAGCGCCGACAGGGTCGAGCAGTTCTTC. Residues: CASSADRVEQFF.

The chain is built from TRBV7-2 and TRBJ2-7; possible D gene TRBD2, 5 bases. The CDR3 totals 14 residues. With 1 base removed from V and 6 bases from J, the gap between germline ends came to 13 bases. Germline CDR1 and CDR2: SGHTA and FQGNSA. The CDR3: CASSLGLAVTEQYF. The CDR3 bases are TGTGCCAGCAGCTTAGGGCTAGCCGTTACCGAGCAGTACTTC.

The rearrangement links TRBV27 to TRBJ1-1; 12 bases are shared with TRBD1. This CDR3 is 15 amino acids long. Losses at the gene ends were 5 bases for V and 5 bases for J; bases not matched to a gene: 6. Germline V gene lookup returns CDR1 MNHEY and CDR2 SMNVEV (reference sequence). The CDR3 nucleotides read TGTGCCAGCAGTCCCGGGACAGGGGGCGGAACTGAAGCTTTCTTT. Translating it yields CASSPGTGGGTEAFF.

This clone was counted a few times. The genes are TRBV28 and TRBJ2-7; D may be TRBD1 (6 bases). CDR3 size: 13 residues. The V gene's germline CDR1 is MDHEN and CDR2 SYDVKM. The CDR3: CAVIGQNSYEQYF. The CDR3 DNA reads TGTGCTGTGATCGGACAGAACTCCTACGAGCAGTACTTC.

The genes are TRBV18 and TRBJ2-5; D gene unclear. With 3 bases removed from V and 4 bases from J, the gap between germline ends came to 12 bases. The CDR3 consists of 14 residues. CDR1 and CDR2 (germline): KGHSH, LQKENI. Written as DNA, the CDR3 is TGTGCCAGCTCACCTTCGTCCTGGGCAGAGACCCAGTACTTC. The encoded protein is CASSPSSWAETQYF.

J is TRBJ2-1 and V is TRBV7-9; maybe TRBD1 (5 bases). The CDR3 extends over 15 amino acids. The V gene lost 3 bases and the J gene lost 4 bases, with 13 bases spanning the gap. Germline V gives CDR1 SEHNR, CDR2 FQNEAQ (reference sequence). In DNA, the CDR3 is TGTGCCAGCAGCTTTGAAAGGGGATCGTACAATGAGCAGTTCTTC. Amino acid sequence: CASSFERGSYNEQFF.

The table lists this clone with a few counts. The chain combines TRBV27 with TRBJ2-5, with 15 bases matching TRBD2. V lost 5 bases, J lost 5 bases, and 3 bases stayed unmatched. Germline CDR1 is MNHEY and CDR2 is SMNVEV (reference sequence). This CDR3 region has 15 residues. CDR3 sequence reads: CASSPGTSGGETQYF. For the CDR3, the DNA is TGTGCCAGCAGTCCCGGGACTAGCGGGGGGGAGACCCAGTACTTC.

This clone was detected once. The chain joins TRBV7-8 to TRBJ2-1; 15 nucleotides match TRBD2. Germline loops: CDR1 SGHVS, CDR2 FQNEAQ. After removal of 0 bases from V and 7 bases from J, the junction contained 4 bases not matched to a gene. There are 17 residues in the CDR3. CDR3 bases: TGTGCCAGCAGCTTAGCTTGGACTAGCGGGGGGGCAAATGAGCAGTTCTTC. As protein: CASSLAWTSGGANEQFF. The full variable domain, in which reference TRBV7-8 and TRBJ2-1 provide the parts outside the CDR3, is GAGVSQSPRYKVAKRGQDVALRCDPISGHVSLFWYQQALGQGPEFLTYFQNEAQLDKSGLPSDRFFAERPEGSVSTLKIQRTQQEDSAVYLCASSLAWTSGGANEQFFGPGTRLTVL.

As concerns this clone: Lacking the conserved final phenylalanine or tryptophan, this CDR3 likely reflects a read error. V is TRBV5-4 and J is TRBJ1-2; D is possibly TRBD1 (5 bases). V lost 0 bases, J lost 5 bases, and 11 bases lay in between. Germline V gene data show CDR1 as SGHNT and CDR2 as YYREEE (reference sequence). CDR3 length: 14 residues. CDR3 sequence (DNA): TGTGCCAGCAGCTTGGAAGAGGGGATTTATGGCTACACCCTC. This encodes CASSLEEGIYGYTL.